A single sample gave rise to the 25 T cell receptor beta chains below, sequenced in a study of cytomegalovirus exposure and HLA in healthy donors. Primers for the PCR totalled 60 Vbeta and 13 Jbeta. TCRdb's copy holds only in-frame clones and misses some; the assay was immunoSEQ multiplex PCR. This sample carries fewer than 45,000 clones, around nine tenths of them seen once, and the ten largest clones take approximately 2.5%. The sequencing input was PBMCs. The receptors were gathered from a woman aged 18-30 years in good health and CMV-seronegative.

The chain joins TRBV27 to TRBJ1-2; TRBD1 agrees at 10 bases. The V gene end was trimmed by 4 bases and the J gene end by 8 bases; junction bases not matched to a gene: 4. The CDR3 runs to 13 residues. CDR1 MNHEY and CDR2 SMNVEV come from the germline V gene (reference sequence). The DNA for the CDR3 is TGTGCCAGCAGTTGGGACAGGGGTTGGGGCTACACCTTC. Translation gives CASSWDRGWGYTF.

The chain uses TRBV18 and TRBJ2-7, with 11 bases fitting TRBD2. This CDR3 comprises 15 residues. The J segment lost 2 bases and the V segment lost 8 bases, leaving 8 bases of the junction unmatched. From germline, CDR1 is KGHSH and CDR2 LQKENI. This chain's CDR3 is CASLLPGLAAYEQYF. CDR3 DNA: TGTGCCAGCCTTCTTCCGGGACTAGCGGCCTACGAGCAGTACTTC.

This clone was counted between two and nine times. The chain joins TRBV6-1 to TRBJ2-3; no reliable D call. The germline V and J ends were trimmed by 1 base and 2 bases, with 10 bases remaining between them. CDR1 MNHNS and CDR2 SASEGT come from the germline V gene. The CDR3 covers 15 residues. The CDR3 sequence is CASSEVGENTDTQYF. The CDR3 DNA sequence: TGTGCCAGCAGTGAAGTTGGAGAGAACACAGATACGCAGTATTTT.

The V call is TRBV9, the J call TRBJ1-4; D is ambiguous. Germline V gene data show CDR1 as SGDLS and CDR2 as YYNGEE. CDR3 size: 16 residues. V was pared by 1 base and J by 0 bases, with 10 bases between. Here the CDR3 reads CASSVRIAATNEKLFF. The CDR3 nucleotides are TGTGCCAGCAGCGTAAGGATCGCGGCAACTAATGAAAAACTGTTTTTT.

This chain links TRBV5-4 with TRBJ2-1, with 13 bases identical to TRBD2. The CDR3 is 18 amino acids. Trimming removed 4 bases from V and 1 base from J; junction bases left unmatched: 8. Germline V CDR1 and CDR2: SGHNT, YYREEE (reference sequence). The CDR3 is CASSPGTSGIRSYNEQFF. The CDR3 coding sequence is TGTGCCAGCAGCCCTGGGACTAGCGGGATCAGATCCTACAATGAGCAGTTCTTC.

This sequence joins TRBV21-1 and TRBJ2-7; the DNA was not used to check the table's D call, TRBD1. TRBV21-1 constitutes a pseudogene. The CDR3 has 20 amino acids. The CDR3 DNA follows: TGTGCCAGCAGCAAAGATAAAAAAGGTGGAGGGGGCAAAGGGTTCTACGAGCAGTACTTC. It specifies CASSKDKKGGGGKGFYEQYF.

The chain combines TRBV28 with TRBJ2-7, with 7 bases aligning to TRBD1. CDR1 and CDR2 (germline): MDHEN, SYDVKM. The V gene end was trimmed by 10 bases and the J gene end by 2 bases; junction bases not matched to a gene: 8. This CDR3 region has 13 residues. CDR3 region: CAISPQGAYEQYF. The CDR3 bases are TGTGCCATCAGCCCCCAGGGGGCCTACGAGCAGTACTTC.

This chain's CDR3 is CASSVGGLNYGYTF. In DNA, the CDR3 is TGTGCCAGCAGCGTAGGGGGCCTTAACTATGGCTACACCTTC. This chain joins TRBV9 and TRBJ1-2, with D possibly TRBD1 on 5 matching bases. Trimming removed 0 bases at V and 1 base at J, with 7 bases between. CDR1 is SGDLS, CDR2 YYNGEE, per germline. This CDR3 has 14 residues.

About this clone itself: The junction departs from the called germline gene at one end, perhaps through a read error. The V call is TRBV7-9, the J call TRBJ2-2; no clear D gene. The CDR3 contains 15 residues. The germline gives CDR1 SEHNR, CDR2 FQNEAQ (reference sequence). CDR3 in amino acids: CSSSSTMVVAGELFF. CDR3 DNA sequence: TGTTCCAGCAGCTCGACAATGGTGGTCGCCGGGGAGCTGTTTTTT.

V is TRBV27 and J is TRBJ2-7, with 7 bases lining up with TRBD1. Germline values: CDR1 MNHEY, CDR2 SMNVEV (reference sequence). J was trimmed by 2 bases and V by 4 bases; bases with no gene match: 14. The CDR3 is 17 residues long. The CDR3 sequence: CASSSHLNRGKTYEQYF. The CDR3 nucleotides read TGTGCCAGCAGTTCCCACTTAAACAGGGGCAAGACCTACGAGCAGTACTTC.

The rearrangement uses TRBV6-4 and TRBJ2-1; 9 positions agree with TRBD1. The CDR3 is made up of 15 amino acids. V lost 3 bases, J lost 3 bases, and 3 bases stayed unmatched. Germline loops: CDR1 MRHNA, CDR2 SNTAGT. CDR3 sequence (DNA): TGTGCCAGCAGTGAGGGGGACAGGGACTACAATGAGCAGTTCTTC. This gives the protein CASSEGDRDYNEQFF.

The V and J genes are TRBV28 and TRBJ1-1; 9 bases fit TRBD1. This CDR3 is 16 amino acids long. Germline CDR1 reads MDHEN; CDR2 reads SYDVKM. Trimming cost V 3 bases and J 5 bases; bases outside gene matches: 10. CDR3 amino acids: CASSLGTGFKYTEAFF. CDR3 DNA: TGTGCCAGCAGTTTGGGGACAGGGTTTAAGTATACTGAAGCTTTCTTT.

This clone was observed once. The chain combines TRBV7-3 with TRBJ2-1; the D gene is possibly TRBD2 (6 bases). The germline V gene encodes CDR1 SGHTA and CDR2 FQGTGA. The CDR3 has 16 amino acids. V gave up 1 base and J gave up 8 bases, with 18 bases separating them. CDR3: CASSLRVSGRLDEQFF. The CDR3 bases are TGTGCCAGCAGCTTAAGGGTTAGCGGCCGCTTAGATGAGCAGTTCTTC.

Concerning this clone: One end of the junction is discordant with germline, which a read error may explain. The V and J genes are TRBV7-9 and TRBJ2-5; D is possibly TRBD2 (5 bases). The better agreement between TRBJ2-7 and the DNA end casts doubt on the J call. The CDR3 is 16 residues long. CDR1 SEHNR and CDR2 FQNEAQ come from the germline V gene (reference sequence). The CDR3 nucleotides read TGTTCCAGCAGCTTAACTGCGCAGGAACGTGGAGGCGAGCAGTACTTC. Translated, it gives CSSSLTAQERGGEQYF.

This chain joins TRBV9 and TRBJ2-5, with D maybe TRBD1 (6 bases). The CDR3 is 14 residues long. V was pared by 4 bases and J by 2 bases, with 12 bases between. Germline V lookup: CDR1 SGDLS, CDR2 YYNGEE. The DNA for the CDR3 is TGTGCCAGCAGCCCCCAGGACAGTCAAGAGACCCAGTACTTC. This sequence encodes CASSPQDSQETQYF.

The rearrangement joins TRBV4-2 to TRBJ1-2; D possibly corresponds to TRBD1 (5 bases). Germline V gene sequence: CDR1 LGHNA, CDR2 YNFKEQ. The CDR3 sequence is 16 residues long. V gave up 0 bases and J gave up 3 bases, with 14 bases separating them. The CDR3 region has the DNA TGTGCCAGCAGCCAAGATCAGGCCAGGGCGGACTATGGCTACACCTTC. Translated: CASSQDQARADYGYTF.

Note on this clone: A read error may account for a junction end that differs from germline. V usage is TRBV18 and J usage is TRBJ2-5, with a possible D match to TRBD2 (5 bases). The germline gives CDR1 KGHSH, CDR2 LQKENI. The CDR3 has 13 residues. The chain's CDR3 is CASSPSGQGTQYF. Written as DNA, the CDR3 is TGTGCCAGCTCACCCAGCGGTCAAGGGACCCAGTACTTC.

This chain connects TRBV20-1 to TRBJ2-5; D ambiguous. Germline V lookup: CDR1 DFQATT, CDR2 SNEGSKA (reference sequence). The CDR3 sequence is 11 residues long. V was trimmed by 3 bases and J by 2 bases, leaving 4 bases between them. The CDR3 region is CSARSQETQYF. Here the CDR3 DNA reads TGCAGTGCTAGGAGTCAAGAGACCCAGTACTTC.

V is TRBV7-9 and J is TRBJ1-5; TRBD1 matches 7 bases. After removal of 3 bases from V and 4 bases from J, the junction contained 9 bases not matched to a gene. This CDR3 has 16 residues. CDR1 is SEHNR, CDR2 FQNEAQ, per germline (reference sequence). For the CDR3, the DNA is TGTGCCAGCAGCTTTCGCCCGAAACAGGGGAATCAGCCCCAGCATTTT. As protein: CASSFRPKQGNQPQHF.

The genes are TRBV5-1 and TRBJ1-2; D is ambiguous. This CDR3 spans 16 amino acids. Germline CDR1 reads SGHRS; CDR2 reads YFSETQ. With 0 bases removed from V and 5 bases from J, the gap between germline ends came to 17 bases. CDR3: CASSLAYREGTYGYTF. The CDR3, as DNA: TGCGCCAGCAGCTTGGCCTATCGTGAGGGAACGTATGGCTACACCTTC. Variable domain in full (rest from reference TRBV5-1 and TRBJ1-2): KAGVTQTPRYLIKTRGQQVTLSCSPISGHRSVSWYQQTPGQGLQFLFEYFSETQRNKGNFPGRFSGRQFSNSRSEMNVSTLELGDSALYLCASSLAYREGTYGYTFGSGTRLTVV.

This chain links TRBV5-5 with TRBJ2-7, with 11 positions matching TRBD2. Per germline, CDR1 SGHKS and CDR2 YYEKEE (reference sequence). This CDR3 has 17 amino acids. The ends lost 4 bases at V and 7 bases at J; junction bases unmatched: 16. The CDR3 reads CASSGRFIAGGPREQYF. CDR3 sequence (DNA): TGTGCCAGCAGCGGTCGCTTTATAGCGGGAGGGCCTCGGGAGCAGTACTTC.

J is TRBJ2-3 and V is TRBV27; TRBD2 is a possible D gene (6 bases). The CDR3 consists of 13 residues. The germline V gene encodes CDR1 MNHEY and CDR2 SMNVEV (reference sequence). Trimming cost V 6 bases and J 7 bases, with 14 bases left between them. The CDR3 region is CASRGRNEYTQYF. The CDR3 DNA reads as TGTGCCAGCAGAGGGAGGAATGAATATACGCAGTATTTT.

The J gene is TRBJ2-3, the V gene TRBV5-1; TRBD2 is a possible D gene (6 bases). V lost 4 bases, J lost 4 bases, and 19 bases lay in between. CDR1 is SGHRS, CDR2 YFSETQ, per germline. This CDR3 contains 16 residues. DNA for the CDR3: TGCGCCAGCAGCCCTCGGGCCTCGGGGGTCCCAGATACGCAGTATTTT. Its protein product is CASSPRASGVPDTQYF.

The V and J genes are TRBV7-9 and TRBJ1-2; possible D gene TRBD1, 6 bases. V lost 4 bases and J lost 4, with 13 bases in between. Germline V CDR1 and CDR2: SEHNR, FQNEAQ (reference sequence). This CDR3 has 14 amino acids. The CDR3 region is CASSSRTDFYGYTF. Written as DNA, the CDR3 is TGTGCCAGCAGCTCGCGGACAGACTTCTATGGCTACACCTTC.

This chain connects TRBV12-5 to TRBJ1-1, with 8 positions matching TRBD1. V dropped 1 base and J dropped 5; count of bases not matched to a gene: 9. The CDR3 length is 16 residues. Looked up from germline, CDR1 is LGHNT and CDR2 is FRNRAP. The DNA for the CDR3 is TGTGCTAGTGGTTTGGAATTACAGGGGGTTTGGACTGAAGCTTTCTTT. Amino acids: CASGLELQGVWTEAFF.